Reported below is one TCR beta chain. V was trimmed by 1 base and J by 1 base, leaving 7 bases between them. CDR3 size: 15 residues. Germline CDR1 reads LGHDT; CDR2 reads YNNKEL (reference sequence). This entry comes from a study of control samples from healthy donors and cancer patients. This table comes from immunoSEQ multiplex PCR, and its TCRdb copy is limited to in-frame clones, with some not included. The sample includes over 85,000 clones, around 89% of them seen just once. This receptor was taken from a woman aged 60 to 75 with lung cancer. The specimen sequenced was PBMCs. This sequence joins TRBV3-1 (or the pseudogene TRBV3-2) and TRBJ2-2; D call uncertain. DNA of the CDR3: TGTGCCAGCAGCCAAGGGACGGAGAACACCGGGGAGCTGTTTTTT. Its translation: CASSQGTENTGELFF.